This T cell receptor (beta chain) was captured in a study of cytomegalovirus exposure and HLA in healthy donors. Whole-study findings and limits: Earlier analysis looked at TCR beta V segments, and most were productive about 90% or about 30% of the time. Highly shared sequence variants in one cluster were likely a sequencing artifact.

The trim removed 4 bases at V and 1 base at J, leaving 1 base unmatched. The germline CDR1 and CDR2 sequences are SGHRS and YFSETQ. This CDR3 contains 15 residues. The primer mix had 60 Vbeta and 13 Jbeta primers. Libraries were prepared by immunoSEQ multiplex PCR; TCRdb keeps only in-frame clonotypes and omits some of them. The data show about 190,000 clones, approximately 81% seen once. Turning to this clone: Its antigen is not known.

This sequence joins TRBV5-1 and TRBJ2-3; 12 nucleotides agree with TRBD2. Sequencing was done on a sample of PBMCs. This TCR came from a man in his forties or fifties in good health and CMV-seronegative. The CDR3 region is CASSRTSGGTDTQYF. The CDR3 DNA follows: TGCGCCAGCAGCCGGACTAGCGGGGGCACAGATACGCAGTATTTT. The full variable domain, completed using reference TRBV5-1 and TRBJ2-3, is KAGVTQTPRYLIKTRGQQVTLSCSPISGHRSVSWYQQTPGQGLQFLFEYFSETQRNKGNFPGRFSGRQFSNSRSEMNVSTLELGDSALYLCASSRTSGGTDTQYFGPGTRLTVL.